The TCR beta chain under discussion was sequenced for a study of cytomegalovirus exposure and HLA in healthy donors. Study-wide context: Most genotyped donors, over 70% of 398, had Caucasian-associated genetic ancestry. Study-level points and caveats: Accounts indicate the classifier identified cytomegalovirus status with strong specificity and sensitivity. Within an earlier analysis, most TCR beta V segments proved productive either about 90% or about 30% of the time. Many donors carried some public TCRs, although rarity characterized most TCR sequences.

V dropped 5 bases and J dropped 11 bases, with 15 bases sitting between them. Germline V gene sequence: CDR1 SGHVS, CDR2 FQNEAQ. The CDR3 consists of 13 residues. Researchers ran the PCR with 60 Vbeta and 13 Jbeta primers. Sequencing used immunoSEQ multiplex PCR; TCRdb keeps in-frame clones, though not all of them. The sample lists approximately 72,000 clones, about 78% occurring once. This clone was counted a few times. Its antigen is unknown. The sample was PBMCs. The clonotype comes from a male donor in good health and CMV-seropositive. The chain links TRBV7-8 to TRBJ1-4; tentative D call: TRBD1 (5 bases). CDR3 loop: CASSAANSGKLFF. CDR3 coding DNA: TGTGCCAGCAGCGCCGCAAACTCAGGGAAACTGTTTTTT.